The rows below give T cell receptor beta chains drawn from one sample of a study of blood T cell repertoires in COVID-19. Profiled with immunoSEQ multiplex PCR; TCRdb holds only in-frame clones, not every one. This table has over 200,000 clones, less than 85% appearing once. The sequencing input was peripheral blood. The receptors were gathered from a woman aged 80 or over with COVID-19, enrolled during active disease. CDR3s include the opening cysteine and the closing phenylalanine or tryptophan.

V gene: TRBV6-1; J gene: TRBJ1-5; CDR3 protein: CASSEYYRTAVDQPQHF
V gene: TRBV11-2; J gene: TRBJ2-7; CDR3 protein: CASSSLAGSYEQYF
V gene: TRBV27; J gene: TRBJ1-4; CDR3 protein: CASTSGTGGEKLFF
V gene: TRBV6-5; J gene: TRBJ1-1; CDR3 protein: CASSYSTGRSSEAFF
V gene: TRBV28; J gene: TRBJ1-6; CDR3 protein: CATTGGEITLHF
V gene: TRBV5-1; J gene: TRBJ2-7; CDR3 protein: CASSFTGVYEQYF
V gene: TRBV7-3; J gene: TRBJ2-1; CDR3 protein: CASAKGGSYNEQFF
V gene: TRBV6-5; J gene: TRBJ2-1; CDR3 protein: CASSPTGTRTGFF
V gene: TRBV12-5; J gene: TRBJ2-3; CDR3 protein: CASVLPTTESTDTQYF
V gene: TRBV4-1; J gene: TRBJ1-2; CDR3 protein: CASSRGWPTGGNGYTF
V gene: TRBV14; J gene: TRBJ2-5; CDR3 protein: CASSQGSWERETQYF
V gene: TRBV5-5; J gene: TRBJ2-2; CDR3 protein: CASSPRVGELFF
V gene: TRBV13; J gene: TRBJ2-7; CDR3 protein: CASSAGRGYEQYF
V gene: TRBV24-1; J gene: TRBJ1-1; CDR3 protein: CATSDPLGPAFF
V gene: TRBV19; J gene: TRBJ1-3; CDR3 protein: CASSTGTFFGGNTIYF
V gene: TRBV6-5; J gene: TRBJ1-2; CDR3 protein: CASSSGQGSYNYGYTF
V gene: TRBV24-1; J gene: TRBJ1-5; CDR3 protein: CATPKDRGQNQPQHF
V gene: TRBV6-5; J gene: TRBJ1-3; CDR3 protein: CASSYLLGSNTIYF
V gene: TRBV19; J gene: TRBJ2-1; CDR3 protein: CASSISASHNEQFF
V gene: TRBV7-9; J gene: TRBJ2-2; CDR3 protein: CASSFDVATGELFF
V gene: TRBV28; J gene: TRBJ2-7; CDR3 protein: CASSFPVYEQYF
V gene: TRBV7-3; J gene: TRBJ2-3; CDR3 protein: CASSLPSGQGTDTQYF
V gene: TRBV18; J gene: TRBJ2-5; CDR3 protein: CASSPSQGQETQYF
V gene: TRBV5-1; J gene: TRBJ2-1; CDR3 protein: CASSWGASGRGSYNEQFF
V gene: TRBV6-5; J gene: TRBJ2-3; CDR3 protein: CASSPRWGQGEYF
V gene: TRBV3-1/TRBV3-2; J gene: TRBJ2-7; CDR3 protein: CASSSGRNSYEQYF
V gene: TRBV7-9; J gene: TRBJ1-4; CDR3 protein: CASSLSDRGRNEKLFF
V gene: TRBV20-1; J gene: TRBJ1-4; CDR3 protein: CSASEGAAANEKLFF
V gene: TRBV28; J gene: TRBJ1-1; CDR3 protein: CASSSKPRSEAFF
V gene: TRBV5-8; J gene: TRBJ2-7; CDR3 protein: CASSYRWTGVAYEQYF
V gene: TRBV27; J gene: TRBJ2-1; CDR3 protein: CASRSGPNEQFF
V gene: TRBV14; J gene: TRBJ1-6; CDR3 protein: CASSPPSSYNSPLHF
V gene: TRBV11-3; J gene: TRBJ2-2; CDR3 protein: CASSFSPNTGELFF
V gene: TRBV10-3; J gene: TRBJ1-2; CDR3 protein: CAISESGGQGYTF
V gene: TRBV5-5; J gene: TRBJ2-2; CDR3 protein: CASSLQGNHPGELFF
V gene: TRBV2; J gene: TRBJ2-2; CDR3 protein: CASTETGGDTGELFF
V gene: TRBV5-1; J gene: TRBJ2-1; CDR3 protein: CASSLGFGVALAGAYNEQFF
V gene: TRBV6-1; J gene: TRBJ2-5; CDR3 protein: CASSEFPSGISQETQYF
V gene: TRBV25-1; J gene: TRBJ1-1; CDR3 protein: CASSGRDRGRATEAFF
V gene: TRBV2; J gene: TRBJ2-3; CDR3 protein: CASSSPSGRTDTQYF
V gene: TRBV6-5; J gene: TRBJ1-4; CDR3 protein: CASGQATNEKLFF
V gene: TRBV6-5; J gene: TRBJ1-6; CDR3 protein: CASSYAGKDSPLHF
V gene: TRBV5-1; J gene: TRBJ2-5; CDR3 protein: CASSVPGGRETQYF
V gene: TRBV24-1; J gene: TRBJ2-1; CDR3 protein: CATSDSTRSEQFF
V gene: TRBV7-3; J gene: TRBJ2-3; CDR3 protein: CASSPGQHTYTQYF
V gene: TRBV20-1; J gene: TRBJ1-1; CDR3 protein: CSASGSSQGSGAFF